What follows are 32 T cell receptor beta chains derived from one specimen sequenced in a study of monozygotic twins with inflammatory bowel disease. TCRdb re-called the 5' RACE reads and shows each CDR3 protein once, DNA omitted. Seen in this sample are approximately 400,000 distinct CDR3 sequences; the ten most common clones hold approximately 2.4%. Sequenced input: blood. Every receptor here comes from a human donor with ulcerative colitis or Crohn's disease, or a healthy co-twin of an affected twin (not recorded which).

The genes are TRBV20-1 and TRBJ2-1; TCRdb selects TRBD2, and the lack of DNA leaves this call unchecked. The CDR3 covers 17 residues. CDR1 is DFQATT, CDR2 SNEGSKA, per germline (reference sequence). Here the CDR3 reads CSARDKAWTSGRNEQFF.

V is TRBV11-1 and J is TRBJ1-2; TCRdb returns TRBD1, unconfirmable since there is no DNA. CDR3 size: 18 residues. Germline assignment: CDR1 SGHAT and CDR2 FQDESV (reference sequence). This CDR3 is CASSSFAKDRNRNYGYTF.

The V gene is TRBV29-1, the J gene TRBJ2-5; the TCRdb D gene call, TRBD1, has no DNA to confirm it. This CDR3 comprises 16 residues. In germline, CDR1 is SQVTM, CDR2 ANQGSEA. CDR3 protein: CSVEVWDREAEETQYF. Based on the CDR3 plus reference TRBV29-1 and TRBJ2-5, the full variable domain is SAVISQKPSRDICQRGTSLTIQCQVDSQVTMMFWYRQQPGQSLTLIATANQGSEATYESGFVIDKFPISRPNLTFSTLTVSNMSPEDSSIYLCSVEVWDREAEETQYFGPGTRLLVL.

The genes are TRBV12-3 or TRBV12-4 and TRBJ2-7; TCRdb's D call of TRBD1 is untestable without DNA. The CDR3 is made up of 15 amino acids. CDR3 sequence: CASSPAGVRSYEQYF.

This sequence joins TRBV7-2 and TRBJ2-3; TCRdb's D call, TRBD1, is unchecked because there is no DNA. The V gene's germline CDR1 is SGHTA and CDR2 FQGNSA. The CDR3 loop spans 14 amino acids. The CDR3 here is CASSSSGATDTQYF. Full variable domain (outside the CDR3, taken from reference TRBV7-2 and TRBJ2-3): GAGVSQSPSNKVTEKGKDVELRCDPISGHTALYWYRQSLGQGLEFLIYFQGNSAPDKSGLPSDRFSAERTGGSVSTLTIQRTQQEDSAVYLCASSSSGATDTQYFGPGTRLTVL.

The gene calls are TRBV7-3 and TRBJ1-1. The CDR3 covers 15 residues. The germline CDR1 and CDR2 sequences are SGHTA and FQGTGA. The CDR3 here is CASSKTSGGHTEAFF.

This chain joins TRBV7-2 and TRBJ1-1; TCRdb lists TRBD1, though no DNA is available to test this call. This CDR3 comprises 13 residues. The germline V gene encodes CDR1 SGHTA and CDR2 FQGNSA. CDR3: CASSLATGLEAFF. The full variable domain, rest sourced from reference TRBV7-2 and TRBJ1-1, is GAGVSQSPSNKVTEKGKDVELRCDPISGHTALYWYRQSLGQGLEFLIYFQGNSAPDKSGLPSDRFSAERTGGSVSTLTIQRTQQEDSAVYLCASSLATGLEAFFGQGTRLTVV.

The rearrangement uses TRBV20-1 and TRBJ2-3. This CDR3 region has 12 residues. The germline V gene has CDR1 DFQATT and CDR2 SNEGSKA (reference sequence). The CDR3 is CSAETSTDTQYF.

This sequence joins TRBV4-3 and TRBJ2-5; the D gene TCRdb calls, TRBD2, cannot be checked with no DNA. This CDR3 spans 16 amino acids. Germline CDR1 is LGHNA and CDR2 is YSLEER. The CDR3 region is CASSPFGTSGRETQYF.

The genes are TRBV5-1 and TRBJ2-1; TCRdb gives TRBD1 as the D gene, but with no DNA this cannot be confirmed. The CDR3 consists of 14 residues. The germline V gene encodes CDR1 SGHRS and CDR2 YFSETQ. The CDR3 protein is CASRADSSINEQFF.

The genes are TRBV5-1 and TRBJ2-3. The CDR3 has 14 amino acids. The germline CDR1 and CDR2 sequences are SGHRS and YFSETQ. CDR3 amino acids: CASSVASYTDTQYF.

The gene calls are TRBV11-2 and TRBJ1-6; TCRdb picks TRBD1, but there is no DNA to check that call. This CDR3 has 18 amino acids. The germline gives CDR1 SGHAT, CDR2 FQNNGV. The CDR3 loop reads CASSFKSTPGQNPLPLHF.

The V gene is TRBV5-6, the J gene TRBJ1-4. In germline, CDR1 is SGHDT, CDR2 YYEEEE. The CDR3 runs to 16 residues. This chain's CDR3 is CASSLLVAATNEKLFF.

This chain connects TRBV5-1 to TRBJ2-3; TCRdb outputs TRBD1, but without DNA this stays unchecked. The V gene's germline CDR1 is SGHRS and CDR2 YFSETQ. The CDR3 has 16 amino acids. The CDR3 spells CASSGGTGSSTDTQYF.

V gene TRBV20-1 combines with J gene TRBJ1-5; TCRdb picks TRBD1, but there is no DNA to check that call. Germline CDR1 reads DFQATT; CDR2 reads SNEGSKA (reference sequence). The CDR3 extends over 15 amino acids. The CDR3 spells CSARAGGLSNQPQHF.

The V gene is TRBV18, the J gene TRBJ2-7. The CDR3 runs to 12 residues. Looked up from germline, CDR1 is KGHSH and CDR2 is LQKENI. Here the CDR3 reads CASSPPPYEQYF.

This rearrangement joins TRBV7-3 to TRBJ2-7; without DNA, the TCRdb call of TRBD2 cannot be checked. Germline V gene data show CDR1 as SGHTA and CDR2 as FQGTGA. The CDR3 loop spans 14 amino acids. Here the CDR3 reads CASSLNSGRVEQYF.

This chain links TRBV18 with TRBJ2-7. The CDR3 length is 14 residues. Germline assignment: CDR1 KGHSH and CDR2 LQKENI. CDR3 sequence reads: CASSTQDSSYEQYF.

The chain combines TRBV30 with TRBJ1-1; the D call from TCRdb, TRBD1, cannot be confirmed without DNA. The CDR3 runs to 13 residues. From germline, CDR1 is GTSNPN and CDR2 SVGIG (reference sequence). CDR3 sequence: CAWKRQGYTEAFF.

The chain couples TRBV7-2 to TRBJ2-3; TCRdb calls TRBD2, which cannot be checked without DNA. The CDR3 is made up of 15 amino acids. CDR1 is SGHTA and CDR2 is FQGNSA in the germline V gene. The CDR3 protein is CASSTRGGGTDTQYF.

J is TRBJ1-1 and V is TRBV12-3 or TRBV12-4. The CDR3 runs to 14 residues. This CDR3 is CASSLSQPNTEAFF.

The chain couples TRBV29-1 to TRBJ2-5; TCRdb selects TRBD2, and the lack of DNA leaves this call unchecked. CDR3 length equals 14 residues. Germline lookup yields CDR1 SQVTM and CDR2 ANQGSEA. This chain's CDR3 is CSFRSPGGQETQYF.

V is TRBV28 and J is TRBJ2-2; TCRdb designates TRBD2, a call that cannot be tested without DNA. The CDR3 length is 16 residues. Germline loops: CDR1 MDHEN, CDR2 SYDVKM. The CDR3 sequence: CASLGPLGPNTGELFF.

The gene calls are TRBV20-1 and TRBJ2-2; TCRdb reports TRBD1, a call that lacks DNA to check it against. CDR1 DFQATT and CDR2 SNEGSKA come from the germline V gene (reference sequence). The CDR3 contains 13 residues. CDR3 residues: CSVGGTNTGELFF.

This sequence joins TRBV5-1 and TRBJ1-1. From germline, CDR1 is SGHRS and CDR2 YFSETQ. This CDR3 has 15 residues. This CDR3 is CASSWGPDPKAEAFF. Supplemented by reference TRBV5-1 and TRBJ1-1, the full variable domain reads KAGVTQTPRYLIKTRGQQVTLSCSPISGHRSVSWYQQTPGQGLQFLFEYFSETQRNKGNFPGRFSGRQFSNSRSEMNVSTLELGDSALYLCASSWGPDPKAEAFFGQGTRLTVV.

The chain's CDR3 is CASSGTASGYTF. The genes are TRBV7-9 and TRBJ1-2; the TRBD1 assignment by TCRdb is unverifiable without DNA. CDR3 length equals 12 residues. In germline, CDR1 is SEHNR, CDR2 FQNEAQ (reference sequence). The full variable domain, rest sourced from reference TRBV7-9 and TRBJ1-2, is DTGVSQNPRHKITKRGQNVTFRCDPISEHNRLYWYRQTLGQGPEFLTYFQNEAQLEKSRLLSDRFSAERPKGSFSTLEIQRTEQGDSAMYLCASSGTASGYTFGSGTRLTVV.

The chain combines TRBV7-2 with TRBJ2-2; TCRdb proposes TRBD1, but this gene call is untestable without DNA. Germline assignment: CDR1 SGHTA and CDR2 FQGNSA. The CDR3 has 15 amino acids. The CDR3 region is CASSLIGATAGELFF.

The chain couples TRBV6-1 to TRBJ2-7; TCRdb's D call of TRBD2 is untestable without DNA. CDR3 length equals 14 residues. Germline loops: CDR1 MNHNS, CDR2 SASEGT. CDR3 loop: CASSGSGLLYEQYF.

CDR3 protein: CSLPGLAGNEQYF. The V and J genes are TRBV20-1 and TRBJ2-7; the TCRdb D gene call, TRBD2, has no DNA to confirm it. Germline CDR1 reads DFQATT; CDR2 reads SNEGSKA (reference sequence). The CDR3 is 13 amino acids.

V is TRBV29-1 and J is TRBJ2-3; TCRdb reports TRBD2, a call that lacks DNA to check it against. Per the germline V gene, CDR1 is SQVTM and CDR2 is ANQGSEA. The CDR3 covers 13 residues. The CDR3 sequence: CSAGGLETDTQYF.

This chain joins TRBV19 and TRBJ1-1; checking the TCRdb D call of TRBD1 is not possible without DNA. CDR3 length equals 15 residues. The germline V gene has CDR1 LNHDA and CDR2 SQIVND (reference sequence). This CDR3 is CASSRRDRGNTEAFF.

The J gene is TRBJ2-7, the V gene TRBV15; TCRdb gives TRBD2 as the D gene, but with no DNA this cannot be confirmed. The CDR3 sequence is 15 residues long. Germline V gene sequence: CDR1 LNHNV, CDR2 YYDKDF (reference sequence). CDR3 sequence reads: CATSRDGGVSYEQYF.